This TCR beta chain was found in a study of T-cell reconstitution after alpha-beta-depleted transplantation in children. This clonotype was detected many times. The antigen remains undetermined. Trimming pared 5 bases from V and 4 bases from J, leaving 12 bases between. The CDR3 extends over 13 amino acids. General observations from the study: Expanded graft clones, several hundred of them, were reportedly the source of alpha-beta T cells about two months after transplant.

Preparation of the TCRbeta library involved a method that used unique molecular identifiers. TCRdb re-called the PCR reads with MiXCR, one entry per CDR3 protein. The repertoire holds hundreds of thousands of distinct CDR3 sequences, with under 15% as singletons. The receptor comes from a male patient younger than 18 who had a stem cell transplant for acute myeloid leukemia, so the T cells may come from the graft donor. This chain connects TRBV12-3 or TRBV12-4 to TRBJ2-7; D gene unclear. The specimen was PBMCs, mostly from graft donor cells, collected 360 days after TCRalphabeta/CD19-depleted stem cell transplant. CDR3 DNA sequence: TGTGCCAGCAGTCCCCGCGATCGTTACGAGCAGTACTTC. Its translation: CASSPRDRYEQYF.